Below are 17 T cell receptor beta chains sequenced from a single sample in a study of kidney transplant recipient with SARS-CoV-2 infection. MiXCR, run by TCRdb on the reads, gives a single entry per CDR3 protein. The sample shows approximately 250,000 distinct CDR3 sequences, around 26% of them seen only once. The input for sequencing was a blood sample, taken at baseline and around day 110 from a kidney transplant recipient. The receptors stem from a male patient aged 30 to 39 who had COVID-19 and was a kidney transplant recipient. The graft donor may have given rise to some T cells.

The table lists this clonotype with many counts. The chain links TRBV7-2 to TRBJ2-7; no reliable D call. The V end lost 2 bases, the J end lost 3 bases, and 14 bases lay between the germline ends. The CDR3 has 15 amino acids. Germline V gene data show CDR1 as SGHTA and CDR2 as FQGNSA. The CDR3 coding sequence is TGTGCCAGCAGCTTATCTCCGGATTGGGGCTACGAGCAGTACTTC. This sequence encodes CASSLSPDWGYEQYF.

For this clonotype: A much larger clone lies a single base off, so this may be a read error. V is TRBV5-5 and J is TRBJ1-2; D not resolved. The CDR3 sequence is 16 residues long. Germline V gene sequence: CDR1 SGHKS, CDR2 YYEKEE (reference sequence). Deletions cut 7 bases from V and 4 bases from J, with 23 bases between. The CDR3 sequence: CASVLSVSQKTYGYTF. The CDR3 region has the DNA TGTGCCAGCGTTTTGAGTGTCTCGCAAAAGACCTATGGCTACACCTTC.

In this sample, this clonotype turned up once. Possible read error: a much larger clone is one base away. This rearrangement joins TRBV9 to TRBJ2-2; D unresolved. The CDR3 runs 16 residues. Trimming took off 3 bases at V and 7 bases at J, with 19 bases between the two ends. Germline V gives CDR1 SGDLS, CDR2 YYNGEE. CDR3 amino acids: CASSALSWVRGGELFF. For the CDR3, the DNA is TGTGCCAGCAGCGCCCTCTCCTGGGTGAGAGGCGGGGAGCTGTTTTTT.

In the case of this clonotype: This could be a read error, since a much larger clone is one nucleotide away. The V gene is TRBV7-5, the J gene TRBJ1-2. TRBV7-5 is listed as a pseudogene. The CDR3 extends over 19 amino acids. The CDR3 loop reads CIPVPERASEVGKTYGYTF. Here the CDR3 DNA reads TGTATCCCTGTGCCAGAACGGGCCAGTGAAGTAGGAAAGACCTATGGCTACACCTTC.

A note on this clonotype: It may be a read error: a sequence one base away is much more abundant. This rearrangement joins TRBV3-1 to TRBJ1-1; D is unresolved. V was trimmed by 5 bases and J by 6 bases, leaving 25 bases between them. The CDR3 is 17 residues long. In germline, CDR1 is LGHDT, CDR2 YNNKEL (reference sequence). CDR3 protein: CASSTSRPISIRAEAFF. For the CDR3, the DNA is TGTGCCAGCAGCACCTCGCGTCCCATTTCAATTCGCGCTGAAGCTTTCTTT.

In this sample, this clonotype turned up many times. This chain uses TRBV19 with TRBJ1-1; the D gene is possibly TRBD1 (5 bases). The CDR3 consists of 14 residues. The V end lost 5 bases, the J end lost 0 bases, and 10 bases lay between the germline ends. In germline, CDR1 is LNHDA, CDR2 SQIVND (reference sequence). The CDR3 reads CASSEPRVNTEAFF. For the CDR3, the DNA is TGTGCCAGTAGTGAACCCAGGGTGAACACTGAAGCTTTCTTT.

There are many counts of this clonotype. The V call is TRBV18, the J call TRBJ1-1; D unresolved. The V end lost 2 bases, the J end lost 3 bases, and 13 bases lay between the germline ends. Per germline, CDR1 KGHSH and CDR2 LQKENI. This CDR3 has 15 residues. CDR3 coding DNA: TGTGCCAGCTCACCATACGGCTTTGTGGACACTGAAGCTTTCTTT. Translating it yields CASSPYGFVDTEAFF.

There are many counts of this clonotype. The rearrangement links TRBV12-5 to TRBJ1-2; TRBD1 is a possible D gene (5 bases). The CDR3 extends over 17 amino acids. V was trimmed by 4 bases and J by 4 bases, leaving 22 bases between them. Germline V lookup: CDR1 LGHNT, CDR2 FRNRAP. The DNA of the CDR3 is TGTGCTAGTGGTTCCCTAGGTTTGCAGGGAAAGACCTATGGCTACACCTTC. This codes for CASGSLGLQGKTYGYTF. Based on the CDR3 plus reference TRBV12-5 and TRBJ1-2, the full variable domain is DARVTQTPRHKVTEMGQEVTMRCQPILGHNTVFWYRQTMMQGLELLAYFRNRAPLDDSGMPKDRFSAEMPDATLATLKIQPSEPRDSAVYFCASGSLGLQGKTYGYTFGSGTRLTVV.

As for this clonotype: This may be a read error, as it is one base from a much larger clone. The chain uses TRBV18 and TRBJ2-3, with D perhaps TRBD2 (6 bases). This CDR3 region has 17 residues. The germline V and J ends were trimmed by 3 bases and 1 base, with 17 bases remaining between them. The germline V gene encodes CDR1 KGHSH and CDR2 LQKENI. CDR3 loop: CASSPPGRGSRTDTQYF. In DNA, the CDR3 is TGTGCCAGCTCACCCCCGGGACGGGGGTCCCGCACAGATACGCAGTATTTT.

In this sample, this clonotype turned up many times. The chain carries TRBV6-2 or TRBV6-3 and TRBJ1-2; D not resolved. CDR3 length equals 17 residues. Looked up from germline, CDR1 is MNHEY and CDR2 is SVGEGT. Trimming shortened V by 5 bases and J by 4 bases, and 23 bases separated the two germline ends. The CDR3 nucleotides read TGTGCCAGCAGTCATCGCAGCTGCATCGGAAAGACCTATGGCTACACCTTC. It is translated as CASSHRSCIGKTYGYTF.

This clonotype was detected many times. The rearrangement joins TRBV6-5 to TRBJ1-5, with a tentative D call TRBD1 (6 bases). The germline CDR1 and CDR2 sequences are MNHEY and SVGAGI. The CDR3 spans 15 residues. Trimming took 6 bases from V and 6 from J, leaving 18 bases between them. CDR3 in amino acids: CASRPFGGQGQPQHF. The CDR3 nucleotides read TGTGCCAGCAGGCCCTTTGGGGGGCAGGGTCAGCCCCAGCATTTT.

About this clonotype itself: This could be a read error, since a much larger clone is one nucleotide away. The chain recombines TRBV7-9 with TRBJ2-7, with a possible D match to TRBD2 (5 bases). V dropped 5 bases and J dropped 4 bases, with 18 bases sitting between them. Germline values: CDR1 SEHNR, CDR2 FQNEAQ (reference sequence). The CDR3 contains 15 residues. In nucleotides, the CDR3 is TGTGCCAGCAGCCTCAATTCCGGGGAATTTTACGAGCAGTACTTC. Translation gives CASSLNSGEFYEQYF.

This clonotype was observed at least ten times. In DNA form, the CDR3 reads TGTGCCAGCAGCTTGGGGTCCCGACCAGGCACCTACGAGCAGTACGTC. Translating it yields CASSLGSRPGTYEQYV. The J gene is TRBJ2-7, the V gene TRBV11-3, with D unresolved. Trimming took off 3 bases at V and 2 bases at J, with 17 bases between the two ends. Germline CDR1 and CDR2: SGHNT and YENEEA. The CDR3 runs to 16 residues.

Comments on this clonotype: A read error may explain this, as a much larger clone is one base away. V usage is TRBV25-1 and J usage is TRBJ2-2, with TRBD2 as a possible D gene (5 bases). The V gene's germline CDR1 is MGHDK and CDR2 SYGVNS. This CDR3 is built from 14 residues. V lost 3 bases and J lost 11, with 16 bases in between. CDR3 amino acids: CASSDPSRSPELFF. CDR3 coding DNA: TGTGCCAGCAGTGATCCTAGCAGGAGTCCCGAGCTGTTTTTT.

In the case of this clonotype: A read error may be the cause here, since a much bigger clone is one base away. This chain connects TRBV6-8 to TRBJ2-2; no definite D call. With 7 bases removed from V and 5 bases from J, the gap between germline ends came to 14 bases. The CDR3 contains 14 residues. CDR1 is MNHGY, CDR2 SAAAGT, per germline. The CDR3 here is CASNYQERTGELFF. In DNA form, the CDR3 reads TGTGCCAGCAATTATCAGGAACGGACCGGGGAGCTGTTTTTT.

V and J are TRBV6-1 and TRBJ1-2; D unclear. CDR1 and CDR2 (germline): MNHNS, SASEGT. Trimming took off 4 bases at V and 4 bases at J, with 22 bases between the two ends. CDR3 size: 17 residues. Here the CDR3 reads CASSVCAECRKTYGYTF. The CDR3, as DNA: TGTGCCAGCAGTGTGTGCGCGGAATGTAGAAAGACCTATGGCTACACCTTC.

This clonotype was observed a handful of times. The chain carries TRBV6-5 and TRBJ2-1; D might be TRBD1 (6 bases). The CDR3 runs to 15 residues. The ends were cut back, 10 bases at V and 1 base at J, with 17 bases in the middle. Germline V CDR1 and CDR2: MNHEY, SVGAGI. CDR3 DNA: TGTGCCATTCTTAACAGGGAATCTTCCTACAATGAGCAGTTCTTC. Translated: CAILNRESSYNEQFF.